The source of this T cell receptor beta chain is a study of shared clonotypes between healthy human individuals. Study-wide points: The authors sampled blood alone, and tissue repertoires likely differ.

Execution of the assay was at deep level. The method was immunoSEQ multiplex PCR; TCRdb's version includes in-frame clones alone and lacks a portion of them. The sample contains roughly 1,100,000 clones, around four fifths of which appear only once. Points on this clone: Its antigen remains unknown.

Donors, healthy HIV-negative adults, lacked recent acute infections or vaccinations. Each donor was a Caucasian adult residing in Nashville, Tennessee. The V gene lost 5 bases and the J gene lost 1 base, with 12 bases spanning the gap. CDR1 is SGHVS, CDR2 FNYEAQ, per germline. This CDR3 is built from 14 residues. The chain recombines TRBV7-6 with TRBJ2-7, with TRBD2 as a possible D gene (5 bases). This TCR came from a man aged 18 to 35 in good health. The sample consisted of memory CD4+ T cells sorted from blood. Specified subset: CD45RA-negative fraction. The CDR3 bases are TGTGCCAGCAGCAGTCCCGGGGTTTCCTACGAGCAGTACTTC. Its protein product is CASSSPGVSYEQYF.